Below, 16 T cell receptor beta chains from the same sample are listed, as sequenced in a study of T-cell memory formation after mild COVID-19. TCRdb reprocessed the 5' RACE reads via MiXCR and lists one record per CDR3 protein. In the table there are about 350,000 distinct CDR3 sequences, around 30% of which are singletons. Source material: PBMCs or a T cell subset sorted from them (not recorded which). The receptors here all came from an adult woman who had mild COVID-19 (a few samples of this study predate the infection). Cell type and time point are not known.

This clonotype was seen only a few times. The chain combines TRBV15 with TRBJ2-7; D possibly matches TRBD1 or TRBD2 (6 bases each). Germline V gene data show CDR1 as LNHNV and CDR2 as YYDKDF (reference sequence). Trimming took 1 base from V and 4 from J, leaving 14 bases between them. The CDR3 runs 15 residues. In nucleotides, the CDR3 is TGTGCCACCAGCAGAGTGGGGGGCGAAAGATACGAGCAGTACTTC. Amino acids: CATSRVGGERYEQYF.

This clonotype came up a few times. V and J are TRBV20-1 and TRBJ1-2; 9 nucleotides align to TRBD1. With V trimmed by 6 bases and J by 6 bases, 11 bases remained unmatched. This CDR3 region has 14 residues. CDR1 and CDR2 (germline): DFQATT, SNEGSKA (reference sequence). In DNA form, the CDR3 reads TGCAGTGCAACTGCCGGGACAGGGATAGATGGCTACACCTTC. Translated: CSATAGTGIDGYTF.

The V and J genes are TRBV7-2 and TRBJ1-2; D uncertain. The germline gives CDR1 SGHTA, CDR2 FQGNSA. Trimming removed 5 bases from V and 1 base from J, with 5 bases in between. The CDR3 extends over 12 amino acids. The CDR3: CASSADNYGYTF. The CDR3 DNA reads TGTGCCAGCAGCGCTGATAACTATGGCTACACCTTC.

The chain uses TRBV7-9 and TRBJ2-7; D call uncertain. Trimming pared 0 bases from V and 5 bases from J, leaving 11 bases between. Germline V gene lookup returns CDR1 SEHNR and CDR2 FQNEAQ (reference sequence). This CDR3 contains 14 residues. DNA for the CDR3: TGTGCCAGCAGCTTAGCCCGATCCCCCCACGAGCAGTACTTC. It translates to CASSLARSPHEQYF.

This clonotype was seen repeatedly, ten times or more. V usage is TRBV10-3 and J usage is TRBJ2-5; TRBD1 might be the D (6 bases). The CDR3 is made up of 13 amino acids. The germline V gene encodes CDR1 ENHRY and CDR2 SYGVKD. V dropped 6 bases and J dropped 1 base, with 9 bases sitting between them. The CDR3 region is CAIRQGIQETQYF. In nucleotides, the CDR3 is TGTGCCATCAGGCAGGGGATCCAAGAGACCCAGTACTTC.

This chain joins TRBV20-1 and TRBJ1-1, with 8 bases that match TRBD1. CDR1 DFQATT and CDR2 SNEGSKA come from the germline V gene (reference sequence). V shed 6 bases and J 0 bases; nucleotides not matched to a gene: 3. This CDR3 has 13 amino acids. The chain's CDR3 is CSAPTGVNTEAFF. The CDR3 coding sequence is TGCAGTGCGCCGACAGGGGTGAACACTGAAGCTTTCTTT.

This clonotype came up a few times. The chain is built from TRBV5-1 and TRBJ2-7; the D call may be TRBD1 or TRBD2 (5 bases each). Germline assignment: CDR1 SGHRS and CDR2 YFSETQ. The CDR3 runs 15 residues. The V and J ends lost 0 bases and 2 bases respectively, with 12 bases between them. The CDR3 loop is CASSLDGGSPYEQYF. The CDR3, as DNA: TGCGCCAGCAGCTTGGATGGGGGATCCCCCTACGAGCAGTACTTC.

The chain combines TRBV3-1 with TRBJ1-3; D is possibly TRBD1 (6 bases). Germline-derived CDR1 and CDR2 are LGHDT and YNNKEL (reference sequence). This CDR3 has 16 amino acids. Deletions cut 4 bases from V and 0 bases from J, with 13 bases between. The CDR3 coding sequence is TGTGCCAGCAGCCGACCGGGACAACTCTCTGGAAACACCATATATTTT. It specifies CASSRPGQLSGNTIYF.

This sequence joins TRBV18 and TRBJ2-4; D is perhaps TRBD2 (5 bases). CDR1 is KGHSH and CDR2 is LQKENI in the germline V gene. The V end lost 5 bases, the J end lost 9 bases, and 11 bases lay between the germline ends. The CDR3 runs 12 residues. The CDR3 here is CASSKPAGIQYF. The CDR3 bases are TGTGCCAGCTCAAAACCTGCGGGCATTCAGTACTTC.

The V and J genes are TRBV5-8 and TRBJ2-2; possibly TRBD1 for D (6 bases). V was pared by 4 bases and J by 1 base, with 17 bases between. The CDR3 spans 17 residues. Germline CDR1 and CDR2: SGHTS and YDEGEE. The CDR3 region has the DNA TGTGCCAGCAGCGCACGGGACATCCAGGTGAACACCGGGGAGCTGTTTTTT. Amino acids: CASSARDIQVNTGELFF. Together with reference TRBV5-8 and TRBJ2-2, the CDR3 gives the full variable domain: EAGVTQSPTHLIKTRGQQATLRCSPISGHTSVYWYQQALGLGLQFLLWYDEGEERNRGNFPPRFSGRQFPNYSSELNVNALELEDSALYLCASSARDIQVNTGELFFGEGSRLTVL.

This clonotype turned up a few times. V usage is TRBV4-2 and J usage is TRBJ1-2; no clear D. V lost 0 bases to trimming and J lost 3 bases, with 11 bases between them. From germline, CDR1 is LGHNA and CDR2 YNFKEQ. There are 15 residues in the CDR3. CDR3 nucleotide sequence: TGTGCCAGCAGCCAAGATATCGACATTGACTATGGCTACACCTTC. Its translation is CASSQDIDIDYGYTF.

The chain recombines TRBV12-3 or TRBV12-4 with TRBJ2-1, with a possible D match to TRBD2 (6 bases). Trimming stripped 4 bases from V and 6 bases from J, with 10 bases between. The length of the CDR3 is 13 residues. For the CDR3, the DNA is TGTGCCAGCAGTTCCGGGAGCTCCAATGAGCAGTTCTTC. Its protein is CASSSGSSNEQFF.

In this sample, this clonotype turned up once. This sequence joins TRBV7-2 and TRBJ2-1; 13 nucleotides line up with TRBD2. The CDR3 contains 14 residues. V trimming: 6 bases; J trimming: 15 bases; junction bases outside the gene matches: 11. CDR1 and CDR2 (germline): SGHTA, FQGNSA. In nucleotides, the CDR3 is TGTGCCAGCAGACCGGGACTAGCGGGGCCCACGATGTTCTTC. It translates to CASRPGLAGPTMFF.

This clonotype was detected once. The chain carries TRBV3-1 and TRBJ1-5; D is possibly TRBD1 (5 bases). The CDR3 has 15 residues. Trimming shortened V by 0 bases and J by 4 bases, and 10 bases separated the two germline ends. Germline V gene sequence: CDR1 LGHDT, CDR2 YNNKEL (reference sequence). CDR3 DNA: TGTGCCAGCAGCCAAGACAGGGTGACGAATCAGCCCCAGCATTTT. Protein: CASSQDRVTNQPQHF. The full variable domain, in which reference TRBV3-1 and TRBJ1-5 provide the parts outside the CDR3, is DTAVSQTPKYLVTQMGNDKSIKCEQNLGHDTMYWYKQDSKKFLKIMFSYNNKELIINETVPNRFSPKSPDKAHLNLHINSLELGDSAVYFCASSQDRVTNQPQHFGDGTRLSIL.

This chain joins TRBV18 and TRBJ1-2; D unclear. Germline V gene lookup returns CDR1 KGHSH and CDR2 LQKENI. The CDR3 is 14 amino acids. The V gene lost 2 bases and the J gene lost 2 bases, with 9 bases spanning the gap. The CDR3 loop reads CASSPSLENYGYTF. The CDR3, as DNA: TGTGCCAGCTCACCAAGCCTTGAAAACTATGGCTACACCTTC.

This clonotype was counted a few times. The DNA for the CDR3 is TGTGCCAGCAGTTTCGGCGGTGTGATCACAGATACGCAGTATTTT. This sequence encodes CASSFGGVITDTQYF. The chain carries TRBV28 and TRBJ2-3; D gene uncertain. The V gene lost 3 bases and the J gene lost 2 bases, with 12 bases spanning the gap. This CDR3 contains 15 residues. Germline-derived CDR1 and CDR2 are MDHEN and SYDVKM.